These T cell receptor beta chains were read from a single sample in a study of cytomegalovirus exposure and HLA in healthy donors. Assay: immunoSEQ multiplex PCR; the TCRdb copy retains only in-frame clones and omits some. This sample has about 90,000 clones, with just over 75% found just once. The sequencing input was PBMCs. The source is a young man in good health and CMV-seronegative. Both conserved end residues are part of each CDR3. D genes are given only for firm matches. Rows give clone size only sometimes, using once, few, many, or a class for an expanded clone.

>15|TRBJ2-7|TRBV27|TRBD1|NA
TGTGCCAGCAGTTCCCTCGGACAGGGTACCTACGAGCAGTACTTC
CASSSLGQGTYEQYF
>15|TRBJ2-5|TRBV6-4|TRBD1|few
TGTGCCAGCAGAAGGACAGGGGGCTCAGGGGAGACCCAGTACTTC
CASRRTGGSGETQYF
>16|TRBJ1-1|TRBV11-2|TRBD1|NA
TGTGCCAGCAGCTTATCGACAGGGTATAGTAGCACTGAAGCTTTCTTT
CASSLSTGYSSTEAFF
>14|TRBJ2-1|TRBV11-2|NA|NA
TGTGCCAGCAGCCCCCGCGAAAACTACAATGAGCAGTTCTTC
CASSPRENYNEQFF
>17|TRBJ1-1|TRBV27|NA|NA
TGTGCCAGCAGTTTCCTCTCTGGCAGCGTTGCGGGCACTGAAGCTTTCTTT
CASSFLSGSVAGTEAFF
>16|TRBJ2-3|TRBV7-9|TRBD2|few
TGTGCCAGCAGCTTAGGGACTAGCGGCACCACAGATACGCAGTATTTT
CASSLGTSGTTDTQYF
>18|TRBJ1-1|TRBV7-8|NA|NA
TGTGCCAGCAGCTTATTGTCTTTTTCTTCAGGGTTTAACACTGAAGCTTTCTTT
CASSLLSFSSGFNTEAFF
>12|TRBJ1-2|TRBV28|TRBD1|NA
TGTGCCAGCAGTGGCAGGGGGGATGGCTACACCTTC
CASSGRGDGYTF
>16|TRBJ2-2|TRBV6-5|NA|NA
TGTGCCAGCAGTTACTCGTTCAGCAGGGGCACCGGGGAGCTGTTTTTT
CASSYSFSRGTGELFF
>14|TRBJ1-2|TRBV5-4|NA|NA
TGTGCCAGCAGCCCGGCGGTCGGATACTATGGCTACACCTTC
CASSPAVGYYGYTF
>16|TRBJ2-1|TRBV12-5|TRBD2|NA
TGTGCTAGTGGTTCCCCCCTAGCGGGAGGGTTAAATGAGCAGTTCTTC
CASGSPLAGGLNEQFF
>18|TRBJ1-6|TRBV19|TRBD1|NA
TGTGCCAGTAGTCCTCAGATCCCCGCCGAGACAGGGCCCTCACCCCTCCACTTT
CASSPQIPAETGPSPLHF
>13|TRBJ1-2|TRBV29-1|NA|NA
TGCAGCGTTGAGGGGCCTAGTAACTATGGCTACACCTTC
CSVEGPSNYGYTF
>16|TRBJ1-1|TRBV7-9|NA|NA
TGTTCCAGCAGCTTAGCTGGCGCGGGGATGAACACTGAAGCTTTCTTT
CSSSLAGAGMNTEAFF
>14|TRBJ2-1|TRBV6-5|NA|NA
TGTGCCAGCAGTTCGGTTCATCAGGGTGATGAGCAGTTCTTC
CASSSVHQGDEQFF
>13|TRBJ1-1|TRBV6-5|NA|few
TGTGCCAGCAGTTACTTTGGGGCCACTGAAGCTTTCTTT
CASSYFGATEAFF
>14|TRBJ1-5|TRBV18|NA|once
TGTGCCAGCTCACTTACAGGGACGGATCAGCCCCAGCATTTT
CASSLTGTDQPQHF
>14|TRBJ1-2|TRBV2|NA|NA
TGTGCCAGCAGTGAAGCACCGGGGGACTATGGCTACACCTTC
CASSEAPGDYGYTF
>12|TRBJ2-1|TRBV11-3|NA|few
TGTGCCAGCAGTGGACTGAACAATGAGCAGTTCTTC
CASSGLNNEQFF
>17|TRBJ1-5|TRBV6-1|TRBD1|NA
TGTGCCAGCAGTGACTGGGACAGGCGGGACGGAGGTCAGCCCCAGCATTTT
CASSDWDRRDGGQPQHF
>16|TRBJ1-5|TRBV9|TRBD1|NA
TGTGCCAGCAGCGCTGACGGACAGGGAGGTATGCAGCCCCAGCATTTT
CASSADGQGGMQPQHF
>14|TRBJ1-1|TRBV14|NA|NA
TGTGCCAGCAGCCCCCGGACAGACTCCCAAGGAGCTTTCTTT
CASSPRTDSQGAFF
>14|TRBJ2-1|TRBV6-5|TRBD1|NA
TGTGCCAGCAGTTACTCGGGACAGGGGGACGAGCAGTTCTTC
CASSYSGQGDEQFF
>12|TRBJ2-2|TRBV7-3|NA|NA
TGTGCCAGCAGCTCTTACACCGGGGAGCTGTTTTTT
CASSSYTGELFF
>15|TRBJ1-5|TRBV5-1|TRBD1|NA
TGCGCCAGCAGCTGGGAACCAGGGGGGAATCAGCCCCAGCATTTT
CASSWEPGGNQPQHF
>18|TRBJ2-7|TRBV4-3|NA|NA
TGCGCCAGCAGCCCCTCACGCTCCGTCCGGGACATAGCCTACGAGCAGTACTTC
CASSPSRSVRDIAYEQYF
>18|TRBJ1-1|TRBV7-2|NA|NA
TGTGCCAGCAGCTTATTGGTTCCCCTCCCAGGGTTGAACACTGAAGCTTTCTTT
CASSLLVPLPGLNTEAFF
>17|TRBJ2-3|TRBV10-1|TRBD2|NA
TGCGCCAGCAGTGAGCAGAGGGGACTAGCGGGGACAGATACGCAGTATTTT
CASSEQRGLAGTDTQYF
>18|TRBJ2-3|TRBV19|TRBD2|NA
TGTGCCAGTAGTATCGGACTAGCGACAGGTCGTTACACAGATACGCAGTATTTT
CASSIGLATGRYTDTQYF
>14|TRBJ2-3|TRBV7-2|NA|NA
TGTGCCAGCAGCTTATCCAGGCGTGAAGATACGCAGTATTTT
CASSLSRREDTQYF
>13|TRBJ1-1|TRBV13|TRBD1|NA
TGTGCCAGCAGCTTCGGACAGGGAACTGAAGCTTTCTTT
CASSFGQGTEAFF
>14|TRBJ2-2|TRBV5-4|NA|NA
TGTGCCAGCAGCTTGGGAGGGAACACCGGGGAGCTGTTTTTT
CASSLGGNTGELFF
>12|TRBJ1-2|TRBV6-1|NA|NA
TGTGCCAGCGACAGTCTCAACTATGGCTACACCTTC
CASDSLNYGYTF
>14|TRBJ2-1|TRBV6-5|NA|NA
TGTGCCAGCAGTTACTCGGCAGGGAACAATGAGCAGTTCTTC
CASSYSAGNNEQFF
>13|TRBJ2-1|TRBV7-2|NA|NA
TGTGCCAGCAGCTTAGGACAATACAATGAGCAGTTCTTC
CASSLGQYNEQFF
>14|TRBJ1-2|TRBV19|TRBD1|NA
TGTGCAACGGGGCAGATTGACAGGGGTTATGGCTACACCTTC
CATGQIDRGYGYTF
>16|TRBJ1-3|TRBV7-3|NA|NA
TGTGCCAGCAGCTTAACTCCGGGATTCTCTGGAAACACCATATATTTT
CASSLTPGFSGNTIYF
>13|TRBJ1-1|TRBV10-3|NA|NA
TGTGCCATCAGGGGGCCAGAGAACACTGAAGCTTTCTTT
CAIRGPENTEAFF
>15|TRBJ2-7|TRBV14|TRBD1|NA
TGTGCCAGCAGCCCCTACAGGGGATGGACCTACGAGCAGTACTTC
CASSPYRGWTYEQYF
>15|TRBJ1-5|TRBV25-1|TRBD1|NA
TGTGCCAGCAGCCCGACAGGGGCAGCAAATCAGCCCCAGCATTTT
CASSPTGAANQPQHF
>14|TRBJ1-2|TRBV10-3|NA|NA
TGTGCCATCAGTGGAGGACAGAGAAACTATGGCTACACCTTC
CAISGGQRNYGYTF
>14|TRBJ2-1|TRBV27|NA|NA
TGTGCCAGCAGTTTATTGAACACCTACAATGAGCAGTTCTTC
CASSLLNTYNEQFF
>13|TRBJ1-2|TRBV4-3|NA|NA
TGCGCCAGCAGCCAAGACATCGCGTATGGCTACACCTTC
CASSQDIAYGYTF
>11|TRBJ1-4|TRBV20-1|NA|NA
TGCAGTGCTAGCCACCAGGAAAAACTGTTTTTT
CSASHQEKLFF
>16|TRBJ2-3|TRBV28|TRBD2|NA
TGTGCCAGCAGTTTACCTCTAGCGGGAGTGGCAGATACGCAGTATTTT
CASSLPLAGVADTQYF